The entry that follows covers one T cell receptor beta chain sequence. TCRdb reprocessed the 5' RACE reads via MiXCR and lists one record per CDR3 protein. This sample yields roughly 260,000 distinct CDR3 sequences, of which 10% to 15% are seen a single time; approximately 0.49% belongs to the top ten. The data belong to a study of T cells after yellow fever vaccination. From germline, CDR1 is MNHEY and CDR2 SMNVEV (reference sequence). The CDR3 length is 14 residues. The ends were cut back, 2 bases at V and 1 base at J, with 7 bases in the middle. V gene TRBV27 combines with J gene TRBJ2-3; D remains ambiguous. The source of this sequence is a man younger than 40 who received the YFV17D yellow fever vaccine. The source material was CD4+ T cells sorted from PBMCs, sampled 45 days after the yellow fever booster vaccination. The CDR3 DNA sequence: TGTGCCAGCAGTTTAAGAGTCCGCACAGATACGCAGTATTTT. This translates into CASSLRVRTDTQYF.